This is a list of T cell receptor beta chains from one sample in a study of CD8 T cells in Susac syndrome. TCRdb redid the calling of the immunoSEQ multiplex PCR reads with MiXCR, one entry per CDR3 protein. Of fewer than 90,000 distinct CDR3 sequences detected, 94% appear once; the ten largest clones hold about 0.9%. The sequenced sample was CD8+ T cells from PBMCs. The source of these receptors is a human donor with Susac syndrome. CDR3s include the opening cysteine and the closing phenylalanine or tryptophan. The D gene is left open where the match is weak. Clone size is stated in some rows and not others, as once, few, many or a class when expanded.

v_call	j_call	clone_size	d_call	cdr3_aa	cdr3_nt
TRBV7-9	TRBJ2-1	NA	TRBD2	CASSHPGGGNYNEQFF	TGTGCCAGCAGCCACCCCGGGGGGGGGAACTACAATGAGCAGTTCTTC
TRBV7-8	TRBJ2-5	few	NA	CASSLGDYQETQYF	TGTGCCAGCAGCTTAGGGGACTACCAAGAGACCCAGTACTTC
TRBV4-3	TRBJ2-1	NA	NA	CASSQDGTANNEQFF	TGCGCCAGCAGCCAAGATGGAACTGCCAACAATGAGCAGTTCTTC
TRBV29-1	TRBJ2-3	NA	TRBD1	CSVSGQDSVTDTQYF	TGCAGCGTCTCGGGACAGGACTCGGTCACAGATACGCAGTATTTT
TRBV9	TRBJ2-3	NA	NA	CASNDHPEADTQYF	TGTGCCAGCAACGATCACCCAGAGGCAGATACGCAGTATTTT
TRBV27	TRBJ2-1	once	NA	CASSFGTLNEQFF	TGTGCCAGCAGTTTTGGGACACTCAATGAGCAGTTCTTC
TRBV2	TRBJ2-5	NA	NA	CASSTQYQETQYF	TGTGCCAGCAGTACACAGTACCAAGAGACCCAGTACTTC
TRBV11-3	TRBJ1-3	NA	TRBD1	CASSPGQESYSGNTIYF	TGTGCCAGCAGCCCGGGACAGGAATCCTACTCTGGAAACACCATATATTTT
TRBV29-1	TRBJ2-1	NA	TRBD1	CSVNSWTGSSSYNEQFF	TGCAGCGTAAACTCATGGACAGGGTCGAGCTCCTACAATGAGCAGTTCTTC
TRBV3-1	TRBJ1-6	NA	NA	CASSQPYPAPLQYNSPLHF	TGTGCCAGCAGCCAGCCCTATCCGGCCCCACTGCAGTATAATTCACCCCTCCACTTT
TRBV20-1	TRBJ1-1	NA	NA	CSARDYRGDTEAFF	TGCAGTGCTAGAGATTATCGGGGGGACACTGAAGCTTTCTTT
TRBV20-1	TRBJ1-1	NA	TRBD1	CSASSDRGTAEAFF	TGCAGTGCTAGTTCGGACAGGGGAACGGCTGAAGCTTTCTTT
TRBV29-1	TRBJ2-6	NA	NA	CSVEGGEGSGANVLTF	TGCAGCGTTGAGGGGGGCGAGGGGTCTGGGGCCAACGTCCTGACTTTC
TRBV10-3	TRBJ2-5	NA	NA	CAIGTLETQYF	TGTGCCATTGGGACTTTGGAGACCCAGTACTTC
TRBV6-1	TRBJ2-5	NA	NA	CASSEAELGQYF	TGTGCCAGCAGTGAAGCGGAACTCGGGCAGTACTTC
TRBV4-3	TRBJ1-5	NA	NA	CASSQVHGVSQHF	TGCGCCAGCAGCCAAGTTCACGGGGTTTCCCAGCATTTT
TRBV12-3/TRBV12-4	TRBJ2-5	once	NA	CASSSGPGETQYF	TGTGCCAGCAGTTCGGGCCCAGGGGAGACCCAGTACTTC
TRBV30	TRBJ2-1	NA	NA	CAWSLGLGLNEQFF	TGTGCCTGGAGTTTGGGATTAGGTCTGAATGAGCAGTTCTTC
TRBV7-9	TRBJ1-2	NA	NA	CASSPLSTGRYGYTF	TGTGCCAGCAGCCCCCTATCTACGGGACGGTATGGCTACACCTTC
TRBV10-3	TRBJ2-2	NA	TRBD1	CAISESVGDRGLTGELFF	TGTGCCATCAGTGAGAGTGTCGGGGACAGGGGACTCACCGGGGAGCTGTTTTTT
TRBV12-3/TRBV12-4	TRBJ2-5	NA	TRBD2	CASSLDSGASQDAQYF	TGTGCCAGCAGTTTAGATAGCGGGGCTTCCCAAGATGCCCAGTACTTC
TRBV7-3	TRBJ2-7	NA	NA	CASSLIQGGEQYF	TGTGCCAGCAGCTTAATACAGGGTGGCGAGCAGTACTTC
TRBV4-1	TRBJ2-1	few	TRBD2	CASSPSSGPTYNEQFF	TGCGCCAGCAGCCCAAGTAGCGGGCCCACCTACAATGAGCAGTTCTTC
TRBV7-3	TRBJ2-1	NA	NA	CASSLTPAGYNEQFF	TGTGCCAGCAGCTTAACGCCTGCGGGCTACAATGAGCAGTTCTTC
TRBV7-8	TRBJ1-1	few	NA	CASSLGSGTEAFF	TGTGCCAGCAGCTTAGGATCGGGCACTGAAGCTTTCTTT
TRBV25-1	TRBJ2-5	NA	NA	CASTSTGSETQYF	TGTGCCAGCACCTCAACTGGGTCCGAGACCCAGTACTTC
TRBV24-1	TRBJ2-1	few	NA	CATSGLSSYNEQFF	TGTGCCACCAGTGGACTCAGCTCCTACAATGAGCAGTTCTTC
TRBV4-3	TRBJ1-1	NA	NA	CASSHLEGPEAFF	TGCGCCAGCAGCCACTTAGAGGGTCCTGAAGCTTTCTTT
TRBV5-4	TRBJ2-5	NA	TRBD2	CASSGTSGGAGETQYF	TGTGCCAGCAGCGGGACTAGCGGGGGGGCCGGGGAGACCCAGTACTTC
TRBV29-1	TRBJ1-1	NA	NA	CSVEKGPGEAFF	TGCAGCGTTGAGAAGGGGCCGGGTGAAGCTTTCTTT
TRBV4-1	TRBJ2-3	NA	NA	CASSLRVGADTQYF	TGCGCCAGCAGCCTACGGGTGGGGGCAGATACGCAGTATTTT
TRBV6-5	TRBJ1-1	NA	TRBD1	CASSYSGTAKIEAFF	TGTGCCAGCAGTTACTCGGGGACAGCTAAAATTGAAGCTTTCTTT
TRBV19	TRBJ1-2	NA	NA	CASTPGLYSFGYTF	TGTGCCAGTACCCCGGGACTTTATTCCTTCGGCTACACCTTC
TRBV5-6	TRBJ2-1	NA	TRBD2	CASSVIAGVLHEQFF	TGTGCCAGCAGCGTAATAGCGGGAGTTCTGCATGAGCAGTTCTTC
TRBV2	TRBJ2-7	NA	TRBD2	CASSEFDTSGGPYEQYF	TGTGCCAGCAGTGAGTTTGATACTAGCGGGGGTCCTTACGAGCAGTACTTC
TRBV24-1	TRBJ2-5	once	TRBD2	CATSDPGLEETQYF	TGTGCCACCAGTGACCCGGGACTAGAAGAGACCCAGTACTTC
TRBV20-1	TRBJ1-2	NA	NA	CSAPWHYEGINYGYTF	TGCAGTGCTCCTTGGCATTATGAAGGAATTAACTATGGCTACACCTTC
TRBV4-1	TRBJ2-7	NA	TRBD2	CASSQGTSGYYEQYF	TGCGCCAGCAGCCAAGGGACTAGCGGGTACTACGAGCAGTACTTC
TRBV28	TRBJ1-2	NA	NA	CASSLFGGDYGYTF	TGTGCCAGCAGTTTATTTGGGGGGGACTATGGCTACACCTTC
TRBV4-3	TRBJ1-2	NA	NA	CASSYSRDPGYGYTF	TGCGCCAGCAGCTATTCCCGGGACCCAGGGTATGGCTACACCTTC
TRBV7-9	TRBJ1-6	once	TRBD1	CASSARTGYHNSPLHF	TGTGCCAGCAGCGCGAGGACAGGGTACCATAATTCACCCCTCCACTTT
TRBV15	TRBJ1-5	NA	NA	CATSIVNQPQHF	TGTGCCACCAGCATTGTCAATCAGCCCCAGCATTTT
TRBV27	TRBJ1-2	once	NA	CASSLGVSYGYTF	TGTGCCAGCAGTTTAGGGGTATCCTATGGCTACACCTTC
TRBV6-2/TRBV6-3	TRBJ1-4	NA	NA	CASSLDEALYEKLFF	TGTGCCAGCAGTCTGGATGAGGCGCTATATGAAAAACTGTTTTTT
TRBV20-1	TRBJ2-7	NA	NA	CSAHGGPGVYEQYF	TGCAGTGCTCACGGGGGGCCCGGCGTCTACGAGCAGTACTTC
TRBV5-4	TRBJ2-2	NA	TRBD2	CASSYPLAGAPPGELFF	TGTGCCAGCAGCTACCCACTAGCGGGAGCCCCCCCCGGGGAGCTGTTTTTT
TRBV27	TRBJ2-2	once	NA	CASSLLREANTGELFF	TGTGCCAGCAGTTTGCTGCGGGAAGCGAACACCGGGGAGCTGTTTTTT
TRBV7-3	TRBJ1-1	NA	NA	CASSPSQGENTEAFF	TGTGCCAGCAGCCCCTCCCAGGGAGAGAACACTGAAGCTTTCTTT
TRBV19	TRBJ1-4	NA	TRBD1	CASTRGQGTNEKLFF	TGTGCCAGTACCCGAGGACAGGGAACTAATGAAAAACTGTTTTTT
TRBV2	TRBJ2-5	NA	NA	CASSEMGRYQETQYF	TGTGCCAGCAGCGAAATGGGGCGGTACCAAGAGACCCAGTACTTC
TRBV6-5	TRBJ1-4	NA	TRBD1	CASSYSMQGDEKLFF	TGTGCCAGCAGTTACTCGATGCAGGGGGATGAAAAACTGTTTTTT
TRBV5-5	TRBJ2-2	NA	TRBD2	CASSSTSGGPYGELFF	TGTGCCAGCAGCTCGACTAGCGGGGGGCCATACGGGGAGCTGTTTTTT
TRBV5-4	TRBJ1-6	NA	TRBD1	CASSSTGTANSPLHF	TGTGCCAGCAGCTCCACCGGGACAGCTAATTCACCCCTCCACTTT
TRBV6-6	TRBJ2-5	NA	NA	CASSYTGLQETQYF	TGTGCCAGCAGTTACACCGGTCTTCAAGAGACCCAGTACTTC
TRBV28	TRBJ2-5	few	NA	CASSLAGVQETQYF	TGTGCCAGCAGTTTGGCTGGGGTCCAAGAGACCCAGTACTTC
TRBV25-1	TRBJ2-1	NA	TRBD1	CASSEAGDRAQQFF	TGTGCCAGCAGTGAAGCGGGGGACAGGGCGCAGCAGTTCTTC
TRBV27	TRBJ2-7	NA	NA	CASGSWEWVDKQYF	TGTGCCAGCGGGTCTTGGGAGTGGGTAGATAAGCAGTACTTC
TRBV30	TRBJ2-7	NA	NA	CAWSSGHSYEQYF	TGTGCCTGGAGTAGCGGACACTCCTACGAGCAGTACTTC
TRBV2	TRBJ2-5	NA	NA	CASSEPVDRPETQYF	TGTGCCAGCAGTGAACCAGTAGACAGGCCAGAGACCCAGTACTTC
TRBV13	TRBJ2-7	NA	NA	CASGDIASYEQYF	TGTGCCAGCGGAGATATTGCTTCCTACGAGCAGTACTTC